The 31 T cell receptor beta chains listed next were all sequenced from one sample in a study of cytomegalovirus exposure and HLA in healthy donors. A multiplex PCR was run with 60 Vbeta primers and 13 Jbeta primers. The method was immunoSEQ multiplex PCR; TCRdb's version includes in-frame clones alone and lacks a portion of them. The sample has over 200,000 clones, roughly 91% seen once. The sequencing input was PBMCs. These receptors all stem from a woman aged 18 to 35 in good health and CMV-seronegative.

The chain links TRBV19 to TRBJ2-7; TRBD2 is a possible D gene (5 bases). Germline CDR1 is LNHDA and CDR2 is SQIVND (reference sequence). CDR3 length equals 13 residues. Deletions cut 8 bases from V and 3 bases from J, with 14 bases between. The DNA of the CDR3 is TGTGCCAGTCGGAGTAGCGATCACTACGAGCAGTACTTC. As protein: CASRSSDHYEQYF. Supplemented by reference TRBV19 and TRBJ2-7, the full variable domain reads DGGITQSPKYLFRKEGQNVTLSCEQNLNHDAMYWYRQDPGQGLRLIYYSQIVNDFQKGDIAEGYSVSREKKESFPLTVTSAQKNPTAFYLCASRSSDHYEQYFGPGTRLTVT.

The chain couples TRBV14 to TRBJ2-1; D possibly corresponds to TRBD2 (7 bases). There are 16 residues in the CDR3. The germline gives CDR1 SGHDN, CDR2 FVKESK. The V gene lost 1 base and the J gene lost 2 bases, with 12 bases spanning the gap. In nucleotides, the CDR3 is TGTGCCAGCAGCCAAGGGCGGGGGCCCACCTACAATGAGCAGTTCTTC. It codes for CASSQGRGPTYNEQFF.

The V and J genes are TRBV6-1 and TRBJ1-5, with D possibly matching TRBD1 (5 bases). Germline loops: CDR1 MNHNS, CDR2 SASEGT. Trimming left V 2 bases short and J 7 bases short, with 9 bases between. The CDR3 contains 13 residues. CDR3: CASSEQGSQPQHF. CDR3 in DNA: TGTGCCAGCAGTGAACAGGGCTCGCAGCCCCAGCATTTT.

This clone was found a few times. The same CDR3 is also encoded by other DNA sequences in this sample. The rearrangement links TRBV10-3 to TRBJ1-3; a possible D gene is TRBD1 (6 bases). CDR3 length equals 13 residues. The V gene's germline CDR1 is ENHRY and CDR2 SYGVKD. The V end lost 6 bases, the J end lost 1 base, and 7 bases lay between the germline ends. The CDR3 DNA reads TGTGCCATCAGGGACAGTTCTGGAAACACCATATATTTT. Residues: CAIRDSSGNTIYF.

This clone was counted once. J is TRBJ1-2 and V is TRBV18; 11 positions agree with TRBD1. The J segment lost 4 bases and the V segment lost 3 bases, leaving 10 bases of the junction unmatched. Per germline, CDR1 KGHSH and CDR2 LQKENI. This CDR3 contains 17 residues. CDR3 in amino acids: CASSPGQGVIIGYGYTF. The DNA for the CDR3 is TGTGCCAGCTCACCGGGACAGGGGGTGATAATCGGCTATGGCTACACCTTC.

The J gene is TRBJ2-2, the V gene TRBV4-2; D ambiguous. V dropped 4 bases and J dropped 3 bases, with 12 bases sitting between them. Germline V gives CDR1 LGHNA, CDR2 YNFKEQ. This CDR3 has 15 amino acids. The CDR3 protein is CASSPLPMDTGELFF. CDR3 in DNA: TGTGCCAGCAGCCCCCTACCGATGGACACCGGGGAGCTGTTTTTT.

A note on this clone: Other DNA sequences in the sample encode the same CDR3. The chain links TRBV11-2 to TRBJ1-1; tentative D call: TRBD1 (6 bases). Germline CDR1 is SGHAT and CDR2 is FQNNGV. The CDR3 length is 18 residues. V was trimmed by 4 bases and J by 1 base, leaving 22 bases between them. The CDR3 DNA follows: TGTGCCAGCAGCTCTCGTTACAGGGAGCGACGGACGAACACTGAAGCTTTCTTT. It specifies CASSSRYRERRTNTEAFF.

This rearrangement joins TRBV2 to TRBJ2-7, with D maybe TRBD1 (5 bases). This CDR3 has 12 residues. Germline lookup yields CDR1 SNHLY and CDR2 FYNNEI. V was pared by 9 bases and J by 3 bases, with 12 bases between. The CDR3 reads CASSKQGYEQYF. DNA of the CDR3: TGTGCCAGTAGTAAGCAGGGCTACGAGCAGTACTTC.

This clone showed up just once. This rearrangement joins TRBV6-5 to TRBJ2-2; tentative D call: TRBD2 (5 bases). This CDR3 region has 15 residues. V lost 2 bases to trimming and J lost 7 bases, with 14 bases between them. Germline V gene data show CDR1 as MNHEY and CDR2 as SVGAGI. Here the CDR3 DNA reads TGTGCCAGCAGTTACGCCACTAGTTCGGTCGGGGAGCTGTTTTTT. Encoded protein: CASSYATSSVGELFF.

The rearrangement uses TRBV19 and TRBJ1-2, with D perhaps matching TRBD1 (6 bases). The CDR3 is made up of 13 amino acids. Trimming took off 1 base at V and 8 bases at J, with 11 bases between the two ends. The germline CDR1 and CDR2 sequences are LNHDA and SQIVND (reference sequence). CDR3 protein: CASSIGTAGGYTF. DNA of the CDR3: TGTGCCAGTAGTATAGGGACAGCCGGCGGCTACACCTTC.

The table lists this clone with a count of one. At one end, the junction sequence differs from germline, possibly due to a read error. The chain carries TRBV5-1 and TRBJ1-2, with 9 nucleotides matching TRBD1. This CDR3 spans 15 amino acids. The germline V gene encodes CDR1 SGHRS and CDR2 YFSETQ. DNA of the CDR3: TGCGCCAGCAGCCCGGGTCCCGGACAGGGGTATGTCTACACCTTC. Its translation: CASSPGPGQGYVYTF.

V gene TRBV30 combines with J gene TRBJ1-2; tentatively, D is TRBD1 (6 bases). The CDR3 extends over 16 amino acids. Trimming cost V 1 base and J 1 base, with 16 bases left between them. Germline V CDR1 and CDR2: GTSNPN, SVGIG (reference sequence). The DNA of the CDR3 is TGTGCCTGGAGTGACCAGAGGGGGAACCTTAACTATGGCTACACCTTC. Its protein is CAWSDQRGNLNYGYTF.

The CDR3 DNA reads TGTGCCAGTAGTATCGGATCCCCAGGCTACTACGAGCAGTACTTC. Its protein is CASSIGSPGYYEQYF. This chain joins TRBV19 and TRBJ2-7, with D unclear. The CDR3 is 15 amino acids. Trimming removed 3 bases at V and 3 bases at J, with 15 bases between. Germline CDR1 reads LNHDA; CDR2 reads SQIVND (reference sequence).

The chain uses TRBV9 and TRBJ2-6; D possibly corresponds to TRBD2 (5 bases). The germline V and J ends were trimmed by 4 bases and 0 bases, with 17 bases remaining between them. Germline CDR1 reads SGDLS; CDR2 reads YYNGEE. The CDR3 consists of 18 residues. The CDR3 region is CASSHRFLRGSGANVLTF. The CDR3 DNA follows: TGTGCCAGCAGCCATAGGTTTTTACGGGGCTCTGGGGCCAACGTCCTGACTTTC.

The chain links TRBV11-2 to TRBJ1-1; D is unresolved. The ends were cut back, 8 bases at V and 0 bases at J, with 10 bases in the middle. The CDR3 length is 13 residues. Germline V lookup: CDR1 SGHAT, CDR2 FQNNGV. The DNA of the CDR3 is TGTGCCAGCCGTGTATCAGTGAACACTGAAGCTTTCTTT. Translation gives CASRVSVNTEAFF.

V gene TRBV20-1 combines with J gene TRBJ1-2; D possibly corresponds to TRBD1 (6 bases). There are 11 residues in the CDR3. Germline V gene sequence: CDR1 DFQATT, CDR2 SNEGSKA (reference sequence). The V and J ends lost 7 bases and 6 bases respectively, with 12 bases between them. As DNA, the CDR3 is TGCAGTGACAGGGACGGGGATGGCTACACCTTC. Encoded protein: CSDRDGDGYTF.

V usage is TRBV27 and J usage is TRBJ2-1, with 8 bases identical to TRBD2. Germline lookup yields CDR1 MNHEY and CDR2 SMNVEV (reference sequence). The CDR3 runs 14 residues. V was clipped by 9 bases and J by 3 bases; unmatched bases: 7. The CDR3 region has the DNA TGTGCCAGTCAACTAGCGGCCCACTACAATGAGCAGTTCTTC. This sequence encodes CASQLAAHYNEQFF.

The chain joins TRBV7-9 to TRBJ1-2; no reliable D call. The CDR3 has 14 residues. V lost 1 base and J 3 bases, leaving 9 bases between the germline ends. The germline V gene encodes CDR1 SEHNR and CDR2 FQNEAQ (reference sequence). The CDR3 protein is CASSLDADYYGYTF. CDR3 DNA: TGTGCCAGCAGCTTAGATGCGGATTACTATGGCTACACCTTC.

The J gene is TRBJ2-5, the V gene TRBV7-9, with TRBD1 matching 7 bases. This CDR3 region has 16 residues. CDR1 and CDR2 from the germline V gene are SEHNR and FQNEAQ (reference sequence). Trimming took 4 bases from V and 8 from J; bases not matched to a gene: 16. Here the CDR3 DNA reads TGTGCCAGCAGCTCCCCCAGCCCGACAGGGTGGGGCACCCAGTACTTC. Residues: CASSSPSPTGWGTQYF. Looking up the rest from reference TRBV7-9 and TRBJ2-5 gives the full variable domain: DTGVSQNPRHKITKRGQNVTFRCDPISEHNRLYWYRQTLGQGPEFLTYFQNEAQLEKSRLLSDRFSAERPKGSFSTLEIQRTEQGDSAMYLCASSSPSPTGWGTQYFGPGTRLLVL.

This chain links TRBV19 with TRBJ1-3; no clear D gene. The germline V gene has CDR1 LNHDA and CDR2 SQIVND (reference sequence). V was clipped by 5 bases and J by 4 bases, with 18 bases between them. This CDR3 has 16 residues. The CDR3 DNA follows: TGTGCCAGTAGTCCTTCCTATGCGCAACGGGGAAACACCATATATTTT. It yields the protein CASSPSYAQRGNTIYF.

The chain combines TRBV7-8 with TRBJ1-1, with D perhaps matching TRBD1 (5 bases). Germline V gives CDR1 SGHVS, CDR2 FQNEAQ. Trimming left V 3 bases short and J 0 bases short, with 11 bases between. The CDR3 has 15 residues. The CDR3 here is CASSLAGFMNTEAFF. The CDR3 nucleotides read TGTGCCAGCAGCTTGGCAGGGTTCATGAACACTGAAGCTTTCTTT.

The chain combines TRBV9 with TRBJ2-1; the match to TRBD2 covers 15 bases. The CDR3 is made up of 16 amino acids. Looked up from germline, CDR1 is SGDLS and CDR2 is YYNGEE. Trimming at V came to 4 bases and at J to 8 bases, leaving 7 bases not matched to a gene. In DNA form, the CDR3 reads TGTGCCAGCAGCATCGGACTAGCGGGAGGGCCCCATGAGCAGTTCTTC. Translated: CASSIGLAGGPHEQFF. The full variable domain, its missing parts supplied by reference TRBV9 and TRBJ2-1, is DSGVTQTPKHLITATGQRVTLRCSPRSGDLSVYWYQQSLDQGLQFLIQYYNGEERAKGNILERFSAQQFPDLHSELNLSSLELGDSALYFCASSIGLAGGPHEQFFGPGTRLTVL.

The DNA for the CDR3 is TGTGCCAGCAGCCCCCCGGACTCCTCCTATGGCTACACCTTC. Its translation: CASSPPDSSYGYTF. The V call is TRBV5-4, the J call TRBJ1-2; no firm D call. Germline V CDR1 and CDR2: SGHNT, YYREEE (reference sequence). V was trimmed by 4 bases and J by 4 bases, leaving 14 bases between them. This CDR3 contains 14 residues.

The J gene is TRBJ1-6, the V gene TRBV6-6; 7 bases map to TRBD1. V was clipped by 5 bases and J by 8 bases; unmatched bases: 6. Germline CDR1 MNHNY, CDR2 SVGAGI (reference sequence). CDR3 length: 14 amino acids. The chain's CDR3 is CASSNDRAYSPLHF. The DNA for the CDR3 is TGTGCCAGCAGTAACGACAGGGCTTATTCACCCCTCCACTTT.

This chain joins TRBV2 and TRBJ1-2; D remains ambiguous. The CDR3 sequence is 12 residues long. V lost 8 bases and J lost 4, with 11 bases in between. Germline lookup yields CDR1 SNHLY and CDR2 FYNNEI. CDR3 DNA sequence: TGTGCCAGCCAGCGTGGAATCTATGGCTACACCTTC. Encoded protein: CASQRGIYGYTF. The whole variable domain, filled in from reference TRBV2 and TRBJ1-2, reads EPEVTQTPSHQVTQMGQEVILRCVPISNHLYFYWYRQILGQKVEFLVSFYNNEISEKSEIFDDQFSVERPDGSNFTLKIRSTKLEDSAMYFCASQRGIYGYTFGSGTRLTVV.

The CDR3 loop is CASSHPTSGRYEQFF. CDR3 DNA: TGCGCCAGCAGCCACCCGACTAGCGGGAGATACGAGCAGTTCTTC. The chain couples TRBV4-1 to TRBJ2-1, with 12 bases matching TRBD2. The CDR3 runs 15 residues. Losses at the gene ends were 3 bases for V and 10 bases for J; bases not matched to a gene: 7. Germline CDR1 MGHRA, CDR2 YSYEKL.

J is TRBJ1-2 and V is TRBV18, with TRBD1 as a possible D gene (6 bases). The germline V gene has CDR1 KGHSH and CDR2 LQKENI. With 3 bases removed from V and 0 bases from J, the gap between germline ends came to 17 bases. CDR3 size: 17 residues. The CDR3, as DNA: TGTGCCAGCTCACCCCGGGACACCCAACTCTCTAACTATGGCTACACCTTC. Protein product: CASSPRDTQLSNYGYTF.

The CDR3 DNA is TGTGCCAGCAGTTTATTAGGAGGAGGGTTGTCCTACAATGAGCAGTTCTTC. This codes for CASSLLGGGLSYNEQFF. The V gene is TRBV27, the J gene TRBJ2-1; D might be TRBD2 (6 bases). CDR3 length: 17 amino acids. Trimming took off 1 base at V and 1 base at J, with 14 bases between the two ends. CDR1 is MNHEY, CDR2 SMNVEV, per germline (reference sequence).

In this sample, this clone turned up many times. The CDR3 nucleotides are TGTGCCAGTAGTATAGGACCGGGTTTCCCTTTCACTCAGCCCCAGCATTTT. Its protein product is CASSIGPGFPFTQPQHF. The V and J genes are TRBV19 and TRBJ1-5; D gene uncertain. The germline V gene encodes CDR1 LNHDA and CDR2 SQIVND (reference sequence). The CDR3 is 17 amino acids. The V and J ends lost 1 base and 6 bases respectively, with 19 bases between them.

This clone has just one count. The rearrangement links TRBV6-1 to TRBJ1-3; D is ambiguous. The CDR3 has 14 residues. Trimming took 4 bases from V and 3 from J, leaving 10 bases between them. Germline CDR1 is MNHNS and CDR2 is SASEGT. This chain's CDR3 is CASSVKRGGNTIYF. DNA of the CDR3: TGTGCCAGCAGTGTAAAGCGGGGTGGAAACACCATATATTTT.

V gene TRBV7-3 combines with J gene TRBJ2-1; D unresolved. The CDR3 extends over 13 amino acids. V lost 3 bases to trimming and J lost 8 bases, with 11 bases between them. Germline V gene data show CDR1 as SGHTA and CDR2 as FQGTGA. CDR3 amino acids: CASSFLEADEQFF. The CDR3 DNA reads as TGTGCCAGCAGCTTCCTTGAGGCAGATGAGCAGTTCTTC. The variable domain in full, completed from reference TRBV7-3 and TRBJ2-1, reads GAGVSQTPSNKVTEKGKYVELRCDPISGHTALYWYRQSLGQGPEFLIYFQGTGAADDSGLPNDRFFAVRPEGSVSTLKIQRTERGDSAVYLCASSFLEADEQFFGPGTRLTVL.